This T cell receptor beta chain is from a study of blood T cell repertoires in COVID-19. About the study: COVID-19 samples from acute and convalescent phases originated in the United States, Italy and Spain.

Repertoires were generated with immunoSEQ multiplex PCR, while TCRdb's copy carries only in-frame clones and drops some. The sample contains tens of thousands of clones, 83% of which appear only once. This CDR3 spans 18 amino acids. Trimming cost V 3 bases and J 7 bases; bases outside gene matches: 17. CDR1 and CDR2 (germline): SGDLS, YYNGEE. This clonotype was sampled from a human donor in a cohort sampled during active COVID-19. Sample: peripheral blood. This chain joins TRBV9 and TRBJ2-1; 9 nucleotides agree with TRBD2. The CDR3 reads CASSALFSAGGPSNEQFF. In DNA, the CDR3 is TGTGCCAGCAGCGCCCTCTTCTCGGCGGGGGGGCCGAGTAATGAGCAGTTCTTC. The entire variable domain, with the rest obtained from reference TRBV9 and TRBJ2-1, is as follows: DSGVTQTPKHLITATGQRVTLRCSPRSGDLSVYWYQQSLDQGLQFLIQYYNGEERAKGNILERFSAQQFPDLHSELNLSSLELGDSALYFCASSALFSAGGPSNEQFFGPGTRLTVL.